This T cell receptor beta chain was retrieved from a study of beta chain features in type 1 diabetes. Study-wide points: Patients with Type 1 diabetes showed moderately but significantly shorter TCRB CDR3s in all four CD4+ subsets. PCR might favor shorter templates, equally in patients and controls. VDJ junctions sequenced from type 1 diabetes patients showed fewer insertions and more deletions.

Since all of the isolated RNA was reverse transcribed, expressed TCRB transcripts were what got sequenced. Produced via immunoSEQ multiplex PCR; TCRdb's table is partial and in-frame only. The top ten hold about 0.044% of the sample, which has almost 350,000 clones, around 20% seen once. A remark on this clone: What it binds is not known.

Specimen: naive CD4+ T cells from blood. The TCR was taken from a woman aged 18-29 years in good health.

CDR3 region: CSASPGFWQFF. DNA of the CDR3: TGCAGTGCTAGTCCGGGGTTTTGGCAGTTCTTC. V gene TRBV20-1 combines with J gene TRBJ2-1; TRBD2 is a possible D gene (5 bases). Germline V lookup: CDR1 DFQATT, CDR2 SNEGSKA (reference sequence). With 3 bases removed from V and 12 bases from J, the gap between germline ends came to 12 bases. CDR3 length: 11 amino acids.